The TCR beta chain described here comes from a study of blood T cell repertoires in COVID-19. Sequencing was performed with immunoSEQ multiplex PCR; in TCRdb, only in-frame clones are kept and a portion is missing. Among around 100,000 clones listed, 80% were seen once. Germline V gives CDR1 LNHDA, CDR2 SQIVND (reference sequence). Germline trimming cut 8 bases from V and 3 bases from J; bases unmatched to any gene: 7. This CDR3 has 13 residues. V gene TRBV19 combines with J gene TRBJ2-7; 7 nucleotides align to TRBD1. The sequencing sample was made of peripheral blood. The receptor was isolated from a man aged 65 to 79 with active or convalescent COVID-19. The CDR3 DNA follows: TGTGCCAGTTCTGAACAGGGGTACTACGAGCAGTACTTC. Its translation is CASSEQGYYEQYF.